The subject of this entry is one T cell receptor (beta chain). Its antigen is unidentified. Positively selected for CCR7, the CD45RO-negative cells used as naive CD8 cells excluded terminally differentiated effector memory CD45RA+ cells. In germline, CDR1 is SGHRS, CDR2 YFSETQ. Trimming cost V 0 bases and J 6 bases; bases outside gene matches: 5. CDR3 length equals 14 residues. This entry belongs to a study of shared clonotypes between healthy human individuals. General study points: Sequencing of the sorted subsets was shown by rarefaction to be incomplete despite large depth.

Assay: immunoSEQ multiplex PCR; the TCRdb copy retains only in-frame clones and omits some. Of millions of clones listed, approximately 94% are singletons. V is TRBV5-1 and J is TRBJ2-7; TRBD2 matches at 8 bases. Input material: naive CD8+ T cells sorted from blood. The sequence came from a man in his late teens or twenties in good health. The CDR3 loop is CASSLAGGGPEQYF. The CDR3 bases are TGCGCCAGCAGCTTGGCCGGGGGGGGCCCCGAGCAGTACTTC.